Listed below are T cell receptor beta chains from one sample, sequenced in a study of shared clonotypes between healthy human individuals. The method was immunoSEQ multiplex PCR; TCRdb's version includes in-frame clones alone and lacks a portion of them. This sample has approximately 2.1 million clones, with approximately 93% found just once. Sequencing was performed on naive CD4+ T cells from PBMCs. The receptors here all came from a man aged 18 to 29 in good health. Some clones in this sample may be carry-over from other donors' samples. CDR3s include the opening cysteine and the closing phenylalanine or tryptophan. The D gene is left open where the match is weak. Clone size is shown for a subset of rows, as once, few, many or a class of expanded clone.

TRBV19	TRBJ2-5	TRBD2	NA	TGTGCCAGTAGCTCCGCGGGAGGGGAGACCCAGTACTTC	CASSSAGGETQYF
TRBV4-3	TRBJ2-7	NA	NA	TGCGCCAGCAGCCTCCCGGCCGAGCAGTACTTC	CASSLPAEQYF
TRBV2	TRBJ2-1	TRBD2	NA	TGTGCCAGCATGCTAGCGGGTTACAATGAGCAGTTCTTC	CASMLAGYNEQFF
TRBV11-3	TRBJ2-1	TRBD1	NA	TGTGCCAGCAGCTCAGGACAGGGACGTCGAAATGAGCAGTTCTTC	CASSSGQGRRNEQFF
TRBV5-1	TRBJ2-7	TRBD2	NA	TGCGCCAGCAGCTTGGGGCTAGCGGCCTACTCCTACGAGCAGTACTTC	CASSLGLAAYSYEQYF
TRBV5-8	TRBJ2-7	NA	once	TGTGCCAGCAGCTTGGATCGTCAGGGCTTCTACGAGCAGTACTTC	CASSLDRQGFYEQYF
TRBV28	TRBJ1-2	NA	few	TGTGCCAGCACCCAGGGCTATGGCTACACCTTC	CASTQGYGYTF
TRBV6-5	TRBJ1-4	NA	NA	TGTGCCAGCAGTTCGGGGGGTATTGCAACTAATGAAAAACTGTTTTTT	CASSSGGIATNEKLFF
TRBV5-1	TRBJ2-2	NA	NA	TGCGCCAGCAGCTTCGGGGGATCGGACACCGGGGAGCTGTTTTTT	CASSFGGSDTGELFF
TRBV5-1	TRBJ1-1	TRBD1	NA	TGCGCCAGCAGCCCCCAGGGGGGAGGCACTGAAGCTTTCTTT	CASSPQGGGTEAFF
TRBV9	TRBJ2-5	TRBD2	NA	TGTGCCAGCAGCCCACACCCCGGGGTGGCGGGAGAAGAGACCCAGTACTTC	CASSPHPGVAGEETQYF
TRBV18	TRBJ1-5	NA	few	TGTGCCAGCTCAACGGACAGTCTGGGCAATCAGCCCCAGCATTTT	CASSTDSLGNQPQHF
TRBV27	TRBJ2-7	TRBD2	NA	TGTGCCAGCAGCACGCTAGCGGTGCATGGCTCCTACGAGCAGTACTTC	CASSTLAVHGSYEQYF
TRBV4-1	TRBJ2-2	NA	NA	TGCGCCAGCAGCCAAACCGGGACTAGGACAGGTTTGGAGCTGTTTTTT	CASSQTGTRTGLELFF
TRBV28	TRBJ1-5	TRBD1	NA	TGTGCCAGCAGTTTCACAGGGGGCGTTCAGCCCCAGCATTTT	CASSFTGGVQPQHF
TRBV7-9	TRBJ1-2	TRBD1	NA	TGTGCCAGCAGCTTAACCTCCGGGACAGGCATCAGTATGGGTGGCTACACCTTC	CASSLTSGTGISMGGYTF
TRBV7-9	TRBJ2-1	TRBD1	NA	TGTGCCAGCAGCCTCCAGGGGGCCTTCGACAATGAGCAGTTCTTC	CASSLQGAFDNEQFF
TRBV4-1	TRBJ2-1	NA	NA	TGCGCCAGCAGCCAAGATCTGCTCGGCCTCCCCAGAGGGGACGAGCAGTTCTTC	CASSQDLLGLPRGDEQFF
TRBV11-2	TRBJ2-7	TRBD1	NA	TGTGCCAGCAGGCGCGGACAGGAGTCCTACGAGCAGTACTTC	CASRRGQESYEQYF
TRBV28	TRBJ1-4	NA	NA	TGTGCCAGCAGTCCCGGACAAGACCCAGAAAAACTGTTTTTT	CASSPGQDPEKLFF
TRBV9	TRBJ2-2	NA	NA	TGTGCCAGCAGCGCCCAGGCCGGGGGCGGGGAGCTGTTTTTT	CASSAQAGGGELFF
TRBV2	TRBJ2-5	TRBD2	NA	TGTGCCAGCGGTCGGACTAGCGGGAGTAGGGAGACCCAGTACTTC	CASGRTSGSRETQYF
TRBV28	TRBJ1-2	TRBD1	NA	TGTGCCAGCAGTTTACAGGGGGCCCGGGGCTACACCTTC	CASSLQGARGYTF
TRBV6-1	TRBJ2-2	NA	NA	TGTGCCAGCAGTGACCCCACGAACACCGGGGAGCTGTTTTTT	CASSDPTNTGELFF
TRBV7-9	TRBJ2-7	NA	once	TGTGCCAGCAGCTTAGTAACCCCGGGGGACGACGAGCAGTACTTC	CASSLVTPGDDEQYF
TRBV21-1	TRBJ1-5	NA	NA	TGTGCCAGCAGCAAAAAGCGGTCTGAGGGCTTTCGGCGGAATCAGCCCCAGCATTTT	CASSKKRSEGFRRNQPQHF
TRBV9	TRBJ1-1	NA	NA	TGTGCCAGCAGCTTTAACGTGGTGATGAACACTGAAGCTTTCTTT	CASSFNVVMNTEAFF
TRBV11-2	TRBJ2-7	NA	NA	TGTGCCAGCAGCGCGGGGGTACAGGGATACGAGCAGTACTTC	CASSAGVQGYEQYF
TRBV4-3	TRBJ2-2	NA	NA	TGCGCCAGCAGCCAAGAGCCTAGGACCGGGGAGCTGTTTTTT	CASSQEPRTGELFF
TRBV5-1	TRBJ2-3	TRBD1	once	TGCGCCAGCTTCCCGGGACAGGGGGCCCCAGATACGCAGTATTTT	CASFPGQGAPDTQYF
TRBV6-1	TRBJ2-7	NA	NA	TGTGCCAGCAGGGGCTCAGTTTACTCCTACGAGCAGTACTTC	CASRGSVYSYEQYF
TRBV10-1	TRBJ2-7	NA	NA	TGCGCCAGCAGTAAGGTGGGCGAGCAGTACTTC	CASSKVGEQYF
TRBV29-1	TRBJ2-5	NA	NA	TGCAGCGTTGATTTGACAGATCAAGAGACCCAGTACTTC	CSVDLTDQETQYF
TRBV7-2	TRBJ2-2	TRBD2	NA	TGTGCCAGCAGCCTCCAAGCGGGAGGGCCTTACACCGGGGAGCTGTTTTTT	CASSLQAGGPYTGELFF
TRBV18	TRBJ1-3	NA	NA	TGTGCCAGCTCACCGGGGGCAACCCTTTCTGGAAACACCATATATTTT	CASSPGATLSGNTIYF
TRBV19	TRBJ2-3	NA	NA	TGTGCCAGTAGTCTTCGAGGGGAGTCCACAGATACGCAGTATTTT	CASSLRGESTDTQYF
TRBV7-3	TRBJ1-1	NA	few	TGTGCCAGCAGCTCCACAGGGCGGACTGAAGCTTTCTTT	CASSSTGRTEAFF
TRBV10-3	TRBJ2-1	TRBD2	once	TGTGCCATCCGAACTGGGAGGGTCGGGTACAATGAGCAGTTCTTC	CAIRTGRVGYNEQFF
TRBV7-9	TRBJ1-1	NA	NA	TGTGCCAGCAGCTTGGCGCCGAACACTGAAGCTTTCTTT	CASSLAPNTEAFF
TRBV30	TRBJ2-5	TRBD1	NA	TGTGCCTGGAGCGGGACAGGGACGAAAGAGACCCAGTACTTC	CAWSGTGTKETQYF
TRBV4-1	TRBJ2-1	TRBD2	NA	TGCGCCAGCAGCCAATCCAAACTAGCGGGAGGGTTCAATGAGCAGTTCTTC	CASSQSKLAGGFNEQFF
TRBV5-1	TRBJ1-1	TRBD1	NA	TGCGCCAGCAGCTTTGGGACAGGCGACACTGAAGCTTTCTTT	CASSFGTGDTEAFF
TRBV7-9	TRBJ1-4	NA	NA	TGTGCCAGCAGCTTTTATCGGTTGGGCGATGAAAAACTGTTTTTT	CASSFYRLGDEKLFF